Each of the 20 T cell receptor beta chains below was sequenced from the same sample in a study of T cells after yellow fever vaccination. TCRdb re-analysed the 5' RACE reads in MiXCR, keeping a single row per CDR3 protein. The table records 170,000 or so distinct CDR3 sequences, approximately 6.2% of them present only once. Sample: CD4+ T cells sorted from PBMCs, taken on the day of the first yellow fever vaccination. All receptors come from a man in his late teens or twenties who received the YFV17D yellow fever vaccine.

The V and J genes are TRBV5-1 and TRBJ1-2; a possible D gene is TRBD1 (5 bases). The CDR3 is 15 amino acids. Germline-derived CDR1 and CDR2 are SGHRS and YFSETQ. V was pared by 0 bases and J by 7 bases, with 16 bases between. CDR3: CASSLEATQGSGYTF. Here the CDR3 DNA reads TGCGCCAGCAGCTTGGAGGCGACGCAGGGAAGTGGCTACACCTTC.

The chain has TRBV3-1 and TRBJ1-6; D call uncertain. Trimming took off 1 base at V and 10 bases at J, with 14 bases between the two ends. The CDR3 spans 15 residues. Germline V gene sequence: CDR1 LGHDT, CDR2 YNNKEL (reference sequence). DNA for the CDR3: TGTGCCAGCAGCCAAGGTTCAGGCATCCTCTCACCCCTCCACTTT. Protein product: CASSQGSGILSPLHF.

This rearrangement joins TRBV7-3 to TRBJ1-1; tentative D call: TRBD1 (5 bases). Germline loops: CDR1 SGHTA, CDR2 FQGTGA. This CDR3 contains 13 residues. V shed 5 bases and J shed 7 bases, with 14 bases lying between them. CDR3 in DNA: TGTGCCAGCAGCCCGAGAAACAGGAATGAAGCTTTCTTT. Its protein product is CASSPRNRNEAFF.

Many counts were recorded for this clonotype. V gene TRBV18 combines with J gene TRBJ2-5, with 7 bases lining up with TRBD1. Germline CDR1 is KGHSH and CDR2 is LQKENI. CDR3 length: 14 amino acids. V dropped 5 bases and J dropped 3; count of bases not matched to a gene: 6. The CDR3 DNA sequence: TGTGCCAGCTCATCCAGGGGGAACAAAGAGACCCAGTACTTC. It translates to CASSSRGNKETQYF.

This clonotype occurred many times. The gene calls are TRBV12-3 or TRBV12-4 and TRBJ2-3, with D perhaps being TRBD1 or TRBD2 (6 bases each). The CDR3 runs 14 residues. V lost 4 bases to trimming and J lost 4 bases, with 12 bases between them. The CDR3 sequence is CASSSPGGADTQYF. As DNA, the CDR3 is TGTGCCAGCAGTTCCCCCGGGGGCGCAGATACGCAGTATTTT.

This chain joins TRBV5-1 and TRBJ1-5; D possibly corresponds to TRBD1 (5 bases). Germline lookup yields CDR1 SGHRS and CDR2 YFSETQ. The CDR3 runs 16 residues. V gave up 7 bases and J gave up 0 bases, with 17 bases separating them. Written as DNA, the CDR3 is TGCGCCAGCGACCGGGACGGGTTCTATAGCAATCAGCCCCAGCATTTT. Translated: CASDRDGFYSNQPQHF.

A few counts support this clonotype. The rearrangement uses TRBV7-2 and TRBJ1-2; perhaps TRBD1 as D (5 bases). This CDR3 has 15 residues. CDR1 SGHTA and CDR2 FQGNSA come from the germline V gene. With 3 bases removed from V and 0 bases from J, the gap between germline ends came to 11 bases. In DNA, the CDR3 is TGTGCCAGCAGCTTCGGGGCCGCAACTAACTATGGCTACACCTTC. Translated: CASSFGAATNYGYTF. Full variable domain (missing parts from reference TRBV7-2 and TRBJ1-2): GAGVSQSPSNKVTEKGKDVELRCDPISGHTALYWYRQSLGQGLEFLIYFQGNSAPDKSGLPSDRFSAERTGGSVSTLTIQRTQQEDSAVYLCASSFGAATNYGYTFGSGTRLTVV.

This clonotype was seen ten or more times. The chain recombines TRBV12-3 or TRBV12-4 with TRBJ1-2; D gene ambiguous. Trimming cost V 4 bases and J 2 bases, with 17 bases left between them. This CDR3 comprises 16 residues. The CDR3 here is CASSSKDRMRNYGYTF. CDR3 DNA sequence: TGTGCCAGCAGTTCCAAGGACCGTATGAGAAACTATGGCTACACCTTC.

In the case of this clonotype: The junction differs from germline at one of its ends, possibly a read error. V gene TRBV3-1 combines with J gene TRBJ2-1, with TRBD1 as a possible D gene (7 bases). The length of the CDR3 is 15 residues. Germline loops: CDR1 LGHDT, CDR2 YNNKEL (reference sequence). DNA of the CDR3: TGTACCAGCAGCCAGGGGACAGCGGGCTACAATGAGCAGTTCTTC. Protein product: CTSSQGTAGYNEQFF.

This clonotype was observed many times. The J gene is TRBJ2-7, the V gene TRBV20-1; D remains ambiguous. The germline gives CDR1 DFQATT, CDR2 SNEGSKA (reference sequence). Trimming stripped 0 bases from V and 1 base from J, with 10 bases between. This CDR3 has 14 residues. This chain's CDR3 is CSARDFRLSYEQYF. In DNA form, the CDR3 reads TGCAGTGCTAGAGATTTTAGACTTTCCTACGAGCAGTACTTC.

V and J are TRBV5-1 and TRBJ1-1; D is uncertain. Trimming shortened V by 2 bases and J by 2 bases, and 10 bases separated the two germline ends. The CDR3 sequence is 14 residues long. Per the germline V gene, CDR1 is SGHRS and CDR2 is YFSETQ. This CDR3 is CASSFGPTNTEAFF. The CDR3, as DNA: TGCGCCAGCAGCTTCGGACCGACCAACACTGAAGCTTTCTTT.

This clonotype was recorded many times. This rearrangement joins TRBV18 to TRBJ1-5; D might be TRBD1 (6 bases). V was trimmed by 0 bases and J by 4 bases, leaving 10 bases between them. Germline CDR1 and CDR2: KGHSH and LQKENI. CDR3 length equals 15 residues. The CDR3 here is CASSPPQGGNQPQHF. In DNA, the CDR3 is TGTGCCAGCTCACCACCACAGGGTGGAAATCAGCCCCAGCATTTT.

This clonotype was counted at least ten times. The J gene is TRBJ2-2, the V gene TRBV12-3 or TRBV12-4; D is possibly TRBD2 (5 bases). Trimming pared 7 bases from V and 1 base from J, leaving 13 bases between. This CDR3 is built from 15 residues. CDR3 coding DNA: TGTGCCAGCACCGTACCCCGGGGGAACACCGGGGAGCTGTTTTTT. It codes for CASTVPRGNTGELFF.

This clonotype was detected many times. This chain joins TRBV5-4 and TRBJ1-1, with D perhaps TRBD1 (5 bases). The CDR3 sequence is 14 residues long. The V end was cut by 4 bases, the J end by 2 bases, with 12 bases between. Per germline, CDR1 SGHNT and CDR2 YYREEE (reference sequence). The DNA of the CDR3 is TGTGCCAGCAGCCCACCAGGGCGTAACACTGAAGCTTTCTTT. It encodes CASSPPGRNTEAFF.

V usage is TRBV5-1 and J usage is TRBJ2-1, with 7 bases aligning to TRBD1. Germline loops: CDR1 SGHRS, CDR2 YFSETQ. This CDR3 spans 15 amino acids. The junction had 10 bases not matched to a gene; V was cut back by 4 bases and J by 6 bases. The CDR3 region is CASSPRSGQFNEQFF. For the CDR3, the DNA is TGCGCCAGCAGCCCACGTTCGGGACAGTTCAATGAGCAGTTCTTC.

This clonotype was detected ten times or more. This chain links TRBV7-9 with TRBJ1-4; 12 bases fit TRBD1. In germline, CDR1 is SEHNR, CDR2 FQNEAQ (reference sequence). Unmatched junction bases numbered 12, after V lost 2 bases and J lost 8 bases. The CDR3 has 18 residues. The CDR3 loop is CASSLRSGTGGATEKLFF. The CDR3 nucleotides read TGTGCCAGCAGCTTACGAAGCGGGACAGGGGGCGCGACGGAAAAACTGTTTTTT.

The chain links TRBV29-1 to TRBJ1-1; weak D call: TRBD1 (5 bases). CDR1 is SQVTM, CDR2 ANQGSEA, per germline. V dropped 7 bases and J dropped 8 bases, with 20 bases sitting between them. This CDR3 region has 13 residues. DNA of the CDR3: TGCAGCGCCGAGTTTCCGGCAGGGAGGGAAGCTTTCTTT. This translates into CSAEFPAGREAFF.

This clonotype has more than one count but fewer than ten. DNA for the CDR3: TGTGCCAGCAGCCAAGACCCTGGAGGGCGGCGAGTGAACACTGAAGCTTTCTTT. Translating it yields CASSQDPGGRRVNTEAFF. This chain connects TRBV4-2 to TRBJ1-1; no reliable D call. The CDR3 spans 18 residues. V gave up 0 bases and J gave up 0 bases, with 17 bases separating them. Germline CDR1 is LGHNA and CDR2 is YNFKEQ.

The V gene is TRBV20-1, the J gene TRBJ1-2; no reliable D call. V lost 1 base and J 4 bases, leaving 13 bases between the germline ends. The CDR3 contains 14 residues. Germline assignment: CDR1 DFQATT and CDR2 SNEGSKA (reference sequence). CDR3 sequence: CSARGGEFIYGYTF. CDR3 coding DNA: TGCAGTGCTAGAGGAGGAGAATTTATCTATGGCTACACCTTC.

This clonotype was detected many times. The rearrangement uses TRBV5-1 and TRBJ2-5; perhaps TRBD2 as D (7 bases). V was cut by 6 bases and J by 5 bases, with 20 bases left in between. Germline V gene sequence: CDR1 SGHRS, CDR2 YFSETQ. This CDR3 has 15 residues. The CDR3 sequence is CASTNTGGLKETQYF. The CDR3 coding sequence is TGCGCCAGCACAAACACGGGGGGCCTGAAGGAGACCCAGTACTTC. The full variable domain, completed using reference TRBV5-1 and TRBJ2-5, is KAGVTQTPRYLIKTRGQQVTLSCSPISGHRSVSWYQQTPGQGLQFLFEYFSETQRNKGNFPGRFSGRQFSNSRSEMNVSTLELGDSALYLCASTNTGGLKETQYFGPGTRLLVL.